Detailed here is one T cell receptor beta chain. The sample belongs to a study of blood T cell repertoires in COVID-19. J lost 3 bases, V lost 5 bases, and 10 bases had no gene match. This CDR3 is 15 amino acids long. CDR1 and CDR2 (germline): MNHEY, SVGAGI. As originally analysed: How many nucleated cells were present was estimated from reference gene primer amplification. Libraries were prepared by immunoSEQ multiplex PCR; TCRdb keeps only in-frame clonotypes and omits some of them. V and J calls and clone size are given by that table; D and trimming were obtained from the DNA. The table has 200,000 to 250,000 clones, 80% to 90% seen once.

The chain links TRBV6-5 to TRBJ2-7, with 7 bases that match TRBD1. Sequenced material: peripheral blood. The receptor's source is a young man who had recovered from COVID-19. CDR3 DNA sequence: TGTGCCAGCAGTCCCACAGGGGTGGTAAGCTACGAGCAGTACTTC. Protein sequence: CASSPTGVVSYEQYF.